This T cell receptor (beta chain) is from a study of shared clonotypes between healthy human individuals. Study-wide results and caveats: Clonotypes shared by all four donors outscored non-shared clonotypes in generation probability.

In regard to this clone: The target antigen is unknown.

Measured with immunoSEQ multiplex PCR; TCRdb has only the in-frame clones, and not every one. This sample has more than 1 million clones, with around 82% found just once. This CDR3 spans 15 amino acids. V gave up 6 bases and J gave up 6 bases; unmatched junction bases: 13. CDR1 MNHNS and CDR2 SASEGT come from the germline V gene. Sequencing input: memory CD4+ T cells from PBMCs. Subset given: CD45RA-negative fraction. This TCR was sampled from a man younger than 35 in good health. Some clones in this sample may be carry-over from other donors' samples. The chain joins TRBV6-1 to TRBJ2-7, with 8 bases matching TRBD2. CDR3 protein: CASSPQGLEVAEQYF. DNA of the CDR3: TGTGCCAGCAGCCCCCAGGGACTAGAAGTCGCCGAGCAGTACTTC.